Shown below are 31 T cell receptor beta chains from a single sample sequenced in a study of cytomegalovirus exposure and HLA in healthy donors. The PCR made use of 60 Vbeta and 13 Jbeta primers. The method was immunoSEQ multiplex PCR; TCRdb's version includes in-frame clones alone and lacks a portion of them. Of about 180,000 clones listed, 84% are singletons. The sample consisted of PBMCs. The receptors stem from a girl under 10 years old in good health and CMV-seropositive.

This chain's CDR3 is CTSSQDMGGLTYNEQFF. For the CDR3, the DNA is TGCACCAGCAGCCAAGATATGGGCGGGCTGACCTACAATGAGCAGTTCTTC. This sequence joins TRBV1 and TRBJ2-1; the DNA was not compared with TRBD2, the D call given in the table. TRBV1 is flagged as a pseudogene. This CDR3 has 17 residues.

This chain joins TRBV19 and TRBJ2-5; D not certain. CDR1 and CDR2 from the germline V gene are LNHDA and SQIVND (reference sequence). CDR3 size: 11 residues. Trimming removed 5 bases at V and 5 bases at J, with 6 bases between. The CDR3 protein is CASSSLETQYF. CDR3 coding DNA: TGTGCCAGTAGTTCATTGGAGACCCAGTACTTC.

The chain links TRBV14 to TRBJ2-7; TRBD1 agrees at 7 bases. The CDR3 totals 14 residues. V dropped 4 bases and J dropped 1; count of bases not matched to a gene: 4. CDR1 SGHDN and CDR2 FVKESK come from the germline V gene. The CDR3 reads CASSLSTGSYEQYF. CDR3 bases: TGTGCCAGCAGCCTATCGACAGGGTCCTACGAGCAGTACTTC.

The CDR3 region has the DNA TGTGCCAGTAGTGCCCGACTAGCGGGAGCCGGCAATGAGCAGTTCTTC. It specifies CASSARLAGAGNEQFF. The chain is built from TRBV19 and TRBJ2-1; 12 nucleotides align to TRBD2. This CDR3 region has 16 residues. Germline-derived CDR1 and CDR2 are LNHDA and SQIVND (reference sequence). Trimming took 5 bases from V and 6 from J; bases not matched to a gene: 8.

The gene calls are TRBV25-1 and TRBJ2-7; 11 bases are a match to TRBD2. Germline CDR1 reads MGHDK; CDR2 reads SYGVNS. The CDR3 loop spans 14 amino acids. V shed 6 bases, J shed 9 bases, and the junction held 10 bases outside the gene matches. The CDR3 DNA is TGTGCCAGCAGACCTAGCGGGAGGCTGTTTGGGCAGTACTTC. Its translation is CASRPSGRLFGQYF.

This chain connects TRBV7-2 to TRBJ2-5; 7 bases match TRBD1. After removal of 6 bases from V and 5 bases from J, the junction contained 18 bases not matched to a gene. The germline gives CDR1 SGHTA, CDR2 FQGNSA. The CDR3 has 17 residues. The CDR3 region is CASRNKGQEDWRETQYF. CDR3 in DNA: TGTGCCAGCAGGAACAAAGGACAGGAGGATTGGCGGGAGACCCAGTACTTC.

The chain recombines TRBV30 with TRBJ1-2; D remains unclear. V shed 5 bases and J shed 4 bases, with 14 bases lying between them. The CDR3 loop spans 13 amino acids. The germline gives CDR1 GTSNPN, CDR2 SVGIG (reference sequence). The chain's CDR3 is CAWGWWASYGYTF. The CDR3 bases are TGTGCCTGGGGTTGGTGGGCGAGCTATGGCTACACCTTC.

The J gene is TRBJ1-1, the V gene TRBV9; D ambiguous. The CDR3 has 13 residues. The V and J ends lost 0 bases and 7 bases respectively, with 10 bases between them. CDR1 and CDR2 from the germline V gene are SGDLS and YYNGEE. The CDR3, as DNA: TGTGCCAGCAGCGTAGAACAACGGAGTGAAGCTTTCTTT. Translated, it gives CASSVEQRSEAFF.

V gene TRBV4-1 combines with J gene TRBJ2-3; perhaps TRBD1 as D (7 bases). CDR1 is MGHRA and CDR2 is YSYEKL in the germline V gene. The CDR3 extends over 18 amino acids. V lost 0 bases and J lost 0, with 16 bases in between. Here the CDR3 DNA reads TGCGCCAGCAGCCAAGATTGGCCAGGGGGGATTAGCACAGATACGCAGTATTTT. Residues: CASSQDWPGGISTDTQYF.

The genes are TRBV19 and TRBJ2-3; a weak D match, TRBD2 (6 bases). CDR1 and CDR2 from the germline V gene are LNHDA and SQIVND (reference sequence). The CDR3 is made up of 14 amino acids. With 5 bases removed from V and 4 bases from J, the gap between germline ends came to 13 bases. CDR3: CASSLSGESDTQYF. CDR3 coding DNA: TGTGCCAGTAGTTTGTCGGGAGAGTCAGATACGCAGTATTTT.

The chain combines TRBV5-5 with TRBJ1-1; TRBD1 matches 7 bases. Germline V gives CDR1 SGHKS, CDR2 YYEKEE (reference sequence). Trimming cost V 4 bases and J 7 bases; bases outside gene matches: 4. The CDR3 spans 12 residues. For the CDR3, the DNA is TGTGCCAGCAGCCGCGACAGGGATGAAGCTTTCTTT. It codes for CASSRDRDEAFF.

J is TRBJ2-7 and V is TRBV11-2; TRBD1 matches at 7 bases. Germline lookup yields CDR1 SGHAT and CDR2 FQNNGV. The J segment lost 0 bases and the V segment lost 3 bases, leaving 8 bases of the junction unmatched. This CDR3 has 16 amino acids. The CDR3 loop reads CASSFGTVLFSYEQYF. The CDR3 DNA reads TGTGCCAGCAGCTTCGGGACAGTCCTCTTCTCCTACGAGCAGTACTTC.

The chain is built from TRBV27 and TRBJ2-5; D is undetermined. Germline assignment: CDR1 MNHEY and CDR2 SMNVEV (reference sequence). V lost 3 bases, J lost 2 bases, and 13 bases lay in between. The CDR3 is 15 residues long. The chain's CDR3 is CASSLSPATQETQYF. The CDR3 DNA is TGTGCCAGCAGTTTGTCTCCAGCGACTCAAGAGACCCAGTACTTC.

The V and J genes are TRBV28 and TRBJ2-2; maybe TRBD2 (5 bases). Trimming removed 7 bases at V and 3 bases at J, with 9 bases between. CDR1 is MDHEN, CDR2 SYDVKM, per germline. The CDR3 contains 13 residues. CDR3: CASTSYDTGELFF. CDR3 nucleotides: TGTGCCAGCACTAGCTACGACACCGGGGAGCTGTTTTTT.

In this sample, this clone turned up a few times. The J gene is TRBJ1-1, the V gene TRBV18; the D gene is possibly TRBD1 (5 bases). The CDR3 runs to 13 residues. Deletions cut 1 base from V and 10 bases from J, with 13 bases between. Germline CDR1 and CDR2: KGHSH and LQKENI. The CDR3 protein is CASSPLSEGVAFF. Here the CDR3 DNA reads TGTGCCAGCTCACCACTTAGTGAAGGGGTAGCTTTCTTT.

CDR3 sequence reads: CASSPRAATLQETQYF. CDR3 nucleotides: TGTGCCAGCAGCCCGAGGGCAGCGACCCTCCAAGAGACCCAGTACTTC. The chain carries TRBV28 and TRBJ2-5, with TRBD2 as a possible D gene (5 bases). CDR1 is MDHEN and CDR2 is SYDVKM in the germline V gene. This CDR3 spans 16 amino acids. V was trimmed by 6 bases and J by 1 base, leaving 18 bases between them. Complete variable domain (other parts from reference TRBV28 and TRBJ2-5): DVKVTQSSRYLVKRTGEKVFLECVQDMDHENMFWYRQDPGLGLRLIYFSYDVKMKEKGDIPEGYSVSREKKERFSLILESASTNQTSMYLCASSPRAATLQETQYFGPGTRLLVL.

The chain links TRBV6-5 to TRBJ2-5; D might be TRBD2 (5 bases). Trimming cost V 4 bases and J 4 bases, with 16 bases left between them. The germline V gene has CDR1 MNHEY and CDR2 SVGAGI. This CDR3 spans 15 amino acids. In DNA, the CDR3 is TGTGCCAGCAGTTCCCTCGCTAGCCCCACAGAGACCCAGTACTTC. Its translation is CASSSLASPTETQYF.

The J gene is TRBJ1-1, the V gene TRBV14; 11 bases match TRBD1. Unmatched junction bases numbered 13, after V lost 2 bases and J lost 5 bases. The germline V gene encodes CDR1 SGHDN and CDR2 FVKESK. The CDR3 is 18 residues long. CDR3 residues: CASSQLRRTGGGGTEAFF. The CDR3 nucleotides read TGTGCCAGCAGCCAACTCAGAAGGACAGGGGGCGGGGGGACTGAAGCTTTCTTT. Looking up the rest from reference TRBV14 and TRBJ1-1 gives the full variable domain: EAGVTQFPSHSVIEKGQTVTLRCDPISGHDNLYWYRRVMGKEIKFLLHFVKESKQDESGMPNNRFLAERTGGTYSTLKVQPAELEDSGVYFCASSQLRRTGGGGTEAFFGQGTRLTVV.

V is TRBV11-3 and J is TRBJ2-3, with a weak D call TRBD1 (5 bases). Germline CDR1 reads SGHNT; CDR2 reads YENEEA. V dropped 4 bases and J dropped 0 bases, with 11 bases sitting between them. This CDR3 is built from 15 residues. CDR3 sequence: CASSSKGVSTDTQYF. CDR3 in DNA: TGTGCCAGCAGCTCAAAAGGGGTTAGCACAGATACGCAGTATTTT.

This clone has a handful of counts. The V and J genes are TRBV6-1 and TRBJ2-7; D possibly corresponds to TRBD1 (5 bases). CDR1 is MNHNS and CDR2 is SASEGT in the germline V gene. The CDR3 totals 12 residues. Between the trimmed V and J ends, which lost 4 bases and 3 bases, there was a span of 7 bases. The CDR3: CASSAGYYEQYF. DNA of the CDR3: TGTGCCAGCAGTGCAGGGTACTACGAGCAGTACTTC.

The CDR3: CASSQEPAGGYRYGYTF. The CDR3 DNA follows: TGCGCCAGCAGCCAAGAACCCGCAGGGGGCTATAGGTATGGCTACACCTTC. The genes are TRBV4-1 and TRBJ1-2, with 8 bases identical to TRBD1. The CDR3 runs 17 residues. CDR1 is MGHRA, CDR2 YSYEKL, per germline. Losses at the gene ends were 0 bases for V and 5 bases for J; bases not matched to a gene: 11.

The sample holds one count of this clone. The chain is built from TRBV27 and TRBJ1-1; TRBD1 is a possible D gene (6 bases). Trimming removed 6 bases at V and 7 bases at J, with 15 bases between. The V gene's germline CDR1 is MNHEY and CDR2 SMNVEV (reference sequence). CDR3 length: 13 residues. The CDR3 coding sequence is TGTGCCAGCAGATCACAGGGTTTAGGTGAAGCTTTCTTT. It codes for CASRSQGLGEAFF.

This CDR3 is CASRRGNQPQHF. The CDR3 DNA reads as TGTGCCAGCAGAAGGGGTAATCAGCCCCAGCATTTT. V and J are TRBV5-6 and TRBJ1-5; tentatively, D is TRBD1 (5 bases). V dropped 5 bases and J dropped 4 bases, with 7 bases sitting between them. Germline CDR1 and CDR2: SGHDT and YYEEEE. The CDR3 loop spans 12 amino acids.

This chain links TRBV6-5 with TRBJ2-3; the D gene is possibly TRBD1 (6 bases). The V and J ends lost 3 bases and 4 bases respectively, with 11 bases between them. Germline V gives CDR1 MNHEY, CDR2 SVGAGI. There are 14 residues in the CDR3. CDR3 in amino acids: CASSYNRDADTQYF. The CDR3 coding sequence is TGTGCCAGCAGTTATAACAGGGACGCAGATACGCAGTATTTT.

CDR3 nucleotide sequence: TGTGCCAGCAGCTTGGCCACCGGGGGGGGTCTAAATGAGCAGTTCTTC. This gives the protein CASSLATGGGLNEQFF. The J gene is TRBJ2-1, the V gene TRBV5-4; 8 bases are shared with TRBD2. The germline CDR1 and CDR2 sequences are SGHNT and YYREEE (reference sequence). CDR3 size: 16 residues. With 0 bases clipped from V and 7 bases from J, the junction kept 9 bases outside the gene matches.

This sequence joins TRBV5-1 and TRBJ2-1; D not certain. Germline V CDR1 and CDR2: SGHRS, YFSETQ. The CDR3 has 13 amino acids. Between the trimmed V and J ends, which lost 0 bases and 6 bases, there was a span of 7 bases. This CDR3 reads CASSLVASNEQFF. DNA for the CDR3: TGCGCCAGCAGCTTGGTGGCTAGCAATGAGCAGTTCTTC.

The V gene is TRBV7-6, the J gene TRBJ2-7; 12 bases are a match to TRBD2. Trimming took 1 base from V and 4 from J; bases not matched to a gene: 5. The germline V gene encodes CDR1 SGHVS and CDR2 FNYEAQ. The CDR3 is made up of 16 amino acids. Written as DNA, the CDR3 is TGTGCCAGCAGCTTAGGAGCTAGCGGGAGGGAGTACGAGCAGTACTTC. This translates into CASSLGASGREYEQYF.

This chain connects TRBV21-1 to TRBJ2-2; TRBD1 is the table's D call and was not checked against the DNA. TRBV21-1 is marked as a pseudogene. CDR3 length equals 17 residues. For the CDR3, the DNA is TGTGCCAGCAGCAAAGGGCAGGGGGCCTCGAACACCGGGGAGCTGTTTTTT. Amino acid sequence: CASSKGQGASNTGELFF.

This chain uses TRBV28 with TRBJ2-7, with 11 bases identical to TRBD2. Germline-derived CDR1 and CDR2 are MDHEN and SYDVKM. The CDR3 spans 18 residues. J lost 6 bases, V lost 6 bases, and 19 bases had no gene match. The CDR3 DNA follows: TGTGCCAGCAGCCCAAGTCCTCCACTAGCGGGAGAGTTAAGCGAGCAGTACTTC. Translating gives CASSPSPPLAGELSEQYF.

The chain couples TRBV7-9 to TRBJ2-1; perhaps TRBD2 as D (6 bases). The CDR3 extends over 14 amino acids. Germline CDR1 and CDR2: SEHNR and FQNEAQ (reference sequence). V lost 5 bases and J 5 bases, leaving 13 bases between the germline ends. The CDR3 region is CASSPGRDHNEQFF. Here the CDR3 DNA reads TGTGCCAGCAGCCCGGGGCGGGACCACAATGAGCAGTTCTTC.

This clone was seen a handful of times. The chain has TRBV2 and TRBJ1-5; perhaps TRBD1 as D (6 bases). The germline V gene has CDR1 SNHLY and CDR2 FYNNEI. CDR3 size: 16 residues. V lost 5 bases and J lost 1, with 15 bases in between. The CDR3 loop reads CASSSTQGSSNQPQHF. In DNA form, the CDR3 reads TGTGCCAGCAGTTCCACTCAGGGGTCGAGCAATCAGCCCCAGCATTTT.